This T cell receptor beta chain was sequenced for a study of T cells in Graves' hyperthyroidism and ophthalmopathy. Study overall: Peripheral blood samples were taken at initial diagnosis, prior to any treatment.

The source material, RNA transcripts, was used to amplify TCR beta CDR3 regions. The HTBI set primed first-round TCR CDR3 RT-PCR. In TCRdb, the multiplex PCR reads were re-called with MiXCR into one record per CDR3 protein. The sample contains about 840,000 distinct CDR3 sequences, around 39% of which appear only once. Over 9 ml of fresh peripheral blood supplied the PBMCs. This clonotype occurred once. Its antigen is currently unknown. The CDR3 is 14 amino acids. V dropped 4 bases and J dropped 8 bases, with 16 bases sitting between them. Germline values: CDR1 SGHRS, CDR2 YFSETQ. General observations from the study: Onset of ophthalmopathy came a median around 7.1 months after the model predicted it. Most expanded thyroid clonotypes above 0.001 recurred in blood.

This TCR was recovered from a man younger than 35 with Graves' hyperthyroidism. Material: blood. The chain links TRBV5-1 to TRBJ2-1; weak D call: TRBD1 (7 bases). The CDR3 spells CASSPEGTAYEQFF. The CDR3 coding sequence is TGCGCCAGCAGCCCGGAGGGGACAGCGTATGAGCAGTTCTTC.